Given below is one TCR beta chain in context. Template switching (which added a universal primer site) was used, and cDNA carried unique molecular identifiers. TCRdb reprocessed the 5' RACE reads with MiXCR, giving one entry per CDR3 protein. Of fewer than 550,000 distinct CDR3 sequences in the sample, about 13% were seen once. This sample stems from a study of identical twins. The CDR3 has 13 residues. V gave up 4 bases and J gave up 5 bases, with 9 bases separating them. This sample was also put to use in a study of yellow fever vaccine responses in identical twins.

The chain couples TRBV12-3 or TRBV12-4 to TRBJ1-5; D unclear. The sequence was collected from a woman younger than 35 in good health. Sample: CD4+ T cells sorted from blood. The CDR3 sequence is CASSSDWDQPQHF. CDR3 coding DNA: TGTGCCAGCAGTTCGGACTGGGATCAGCCCCAGCATTTT.